Listed below are T cell receptor beta chains from one sample, sequenced in a study of OX40 agonist ivuxolimab in advanced cancers. This table comes from immunoSEQ multiplex PCR, and its TCRdb copy is limited to in-frame clones, with some not included. The table records approximately 53,000 clones, 80% to 95% of them present only once. The sample here was CD4+ or CD8+ T cells sorted from blood, taken in a trial of the OX40 agonist ivuxolimab. These receptors all come from an adult with an advanced solid tumor such as melanoma, head and neck, liver or kidney cancer. The CDR3 runs from the conserved cysteine through the conserved F or W. Each record gives: V gene, J gene, CDR3 length, D gene, clone size, CDR3 DNA, CDR3 protein. The D gene is left open where the match is weak. Part of the rows lack a size; the others show once, few, many or a class for expanded clones.

TRBV11-2,TRBJ1-1,14,TRBD1,-,TGTGCCAGCAGCGACAGGGTTGGGAGCACTGAAGCTTTCTTT,CASSDRVGSTEAFF
TRBV19,TRBJ1-3,15,-,once,TGTGCCAGTAGTCCGACAGCTTACTCTGGAAACACCATATATTTT,CASSPTAYSGNTIYF
TRBV21-1,TRBJ1-5,18,-,-,TGTGCCAGCGGCCTTGACAGGGCTACGGGCTATAGCAATCAGCCCCAGCATTTT,CASGLDRATGYSNQPQHF
TRBV5-6,TRBJ2-7,15,-,-,TGTGCCAGCAGCCCCTTTGGGAGCGGCCCCTACGAGCAGTACTTC,CASSPFGSGPYEQYF
TRBV9,TRBJ1-1,16,-,-,TGTGCCAGCAGCGCCTCTGGGGGGCAGGGGAGGACTGAAGCTTTCTTT,CASSASGGQGRTEAFF
TRBV6-5,TRBJ1-1,15,TRBD1,-,TGTGCCAGCAGTTTCGGGACAGGGATAGCCACTGAAGCTTTCTTT,CASSFGTGIATEAFF
TRBV5-6,TRBJ1-5,14,-,-,TGTGCCAGCAGCTTAGCGGGAACCGAAAAGCCCCAGCATTTT,CASSLAGTEKPQHF
TRBV4-2,TRBJ1-2,15,TRBD1,-,TGTGCCAGCAGCCACCGTTCAGGGGGTAACTATGGCTACACCTTC,CASSHRSGGNYGYTF
TRBV18,TRBJ2-7,15,-,-,TGTGCCAGCTCACCGAGTTTCGGGAGACTCTACGAGCAGTACTTC,CASSPSFGRLYEQYF
TRBV27,TRBJ2-7,15,-,-,TGTGCCAGCAGTTTAGGGTACTCAAGTTCCTACGAGCAGTACTTC,CASSLGYSSSYEQYF
TRBV11-2,TRBJ2-1,17,TRBD1,-,TGTGCCAGCAGCTTACGTCCTTTGGGACAGGGTTACAATGAGCAGTTCTTC,CASSLRPLGQGYNEQFF
TRBV9,TRBJ1-2,15,-,-,TGTGCCAGCAGCCCGGCGGGCGACAGCTACTATGGCTACACCTTC,CASSPAGDSYYGYTF
TRBV6-4,TRBJ2-1,14,TRBD2,-,TGTGCCAGCATAGCGGGAGCAGAATACAATGAGCAGTTCTTC,CASIAGAEYNEQFF
TRBV7-9,TRBJ2-5,12,-,few,TGTGCCAGCAGCTTAGCGCTAGAGACCCAGTACTTC,CASSLALETQYF
TRBV28,TRBJ1-2,15,TRBD1,-,TGTGCCAGCAGTTTATGGGGGACAGTGAACTATGGCTACACCTTC,CASSLWGTVNYGYTF
TRBV6-5,TRBJ2-7,16,-,-,TGTGCCAGCAGTTTGCGGAAACAGGGATGGGGGGGCGAGCAGTACTTC,CASSLRKQGWGGEQYF
TRBV27,TRBJ2-1,14,-,-,TGTGCCAGCAGTTGGAATGTTGGCTACAATGAGCAGTTCTTC,CASSWNVGYNEQFF
TRBV29-1,TRBJ2-2,14,-,medium-sized,TGCAGCGTTGAAGTTAGCGCCATGTCCGGGGAGCTGTTTTTT,CSVEVSAMSGELFF
TRBV7-9,TRBJ2-7,13,-,-,TGTGCCAGCAGCCAGGAGGGGGCCGGGGAGCAGTACTTC,CASSQEGAGEQYF
TRBV19,TRBJ1-2,13,-,-,TGTGCCAGTAGCCTTGACAGCAACTATGGCTACACCTTC,CASSLDSNYGYTF
TRBV28,TRBJ2-7,13,-,-,TGTGCCAGCCTAAAAGGAGGGACAACAGAGCAGTACTTC,CASLKGGTTEQYF
TRBV5-6,TRBJ1-2,12,-,-,TGTGCCAGCAGCTTGGCGGCACTTGGCTACACCTTC,CASSLAALGYTF
TRBV5-1,TRBJ2-4,17,-,-,TGCGCCAGCAGCTTGGCCCCGGGACCCCCAGCCAAAAACATTCAGTACTTC,CASSLAPGPPAKNIQYF
TRBV19,TRBJ1-1,13,-,-,TGTGCCAGTAGTATCGGCAGGAACACTGAAGCTTTCTTT,CASSIGRNTEAFF
TRBV5-4,TRBJ2-7,13,-,-,TGTGCCAGCAGCTTAGGGGCCTCCTACGAGCAGTACTTC,CASSLGASYEQYF
TRBV18,TRBJ2-1,15,TRBD2,few,TGTGCCAGCTCACCACTAGCGGGAACTTACAATGAGCAGTTCTTC,CASSPLAGTYNEQFF
TRBV12-2,TRBJ2-3,21,-,-,TGTGCAAGTCGCTTCAGAGACTTGGACAGCAGTCCCAGTACCCATCCAGATACGCAGTATTTT,CASRFRDLDSSPSTHPDTQYF
TRBV9,TRBJ2-1,17,TRBD1,once,TGTGCCAGCAGCCTCAACCCGGGACAGGGGGAGATCAATGAGCAGTTCTTC,CASSLNPGQGEINEQFF
TRBV10-3,TRBJ2-2,18,TRBD2,-,TGTGCCATCAGTCCCCCCCTCTCTAGCGGGAGTAGTACCGGGGAGCTGTTTTTT,CAISPPLSSGSSTGELFF
TRBV4-2,TRBJ1-1,16,TRBD1,-,TGTGCCAGCAGCCAAGAGGAGGGGGCGCGAGTCACTGAAGCTTTCTTT,CASSQEEGARVTEAFF
TRBV7-6,TRBJ1-1,14,-,-,TGTGCCAGCAGCTTAGGACACCTTAACACTGAAGCTTTCTTT,CASSLGHLNTEAFF
TRBV23-1,TRBJ2-6,18,-,-,TGCGCCAGCAGCCGCGCGGGGGCGTTGAGCTCTGGGGCCAACGTCCTGACTTTC,CASSRAGALSSGANVLTF
TRBV28,TRBJ1-1,15,-,-,TGTGCCAGCAGTTCGGACGGGTCTAGGAACACTGAAGCTTTCTTT,CASSSDGSRNTEAFF
TRBV9,TRBJ2-3,13,TRBD1,-,TGTGCCAGCAGCATGAGGACAGGCGAAGCGCAGTATTTT,CASSMRTGEAQYF
TRBV4-2,TRBJ2-7,17,-,-,TGTGCCAGCAGCGCCCAAAATACAGGGGAGGCCTACTACGAGCAGTACTTC,CASSAQNTGEAYYEQYF
TRBV25-1,TRBJ2-1,17,-,-,TGTGCCAGCAGTGAATTAGAGGTTAGCGGAACCTACAATGAGCAGTTCTTC,CASSELEVSGTYNEQFF
TRBV28,TRBJ2-3,18,TRBD2,-,TGTGCCAGCAGTTTGCGAGGACTAGCGGGAGAGGTCGCAGATACGCAGTATTTT,CASSLRGLAGEVADTQYF
TRBV5-1,TRBJ1-3,15,TRBD1,-,TGCGCCAGCAGCGTAGACAGGGGGCCTGGAAACACCATATATTTT,CASSVDRGPGNTIYF
TRBV5-6,TRBJ2-5,15,-,-,TGTGCCAGCAGCCCCCAGGTACAGGGGGGGGAGACCCAGTACTTC,CASSPQVQGGETQYF
TRBV27,TRBJ1-1,11,-,-,TGTGCCAGCAGCCCTGGGACTGAAGCTTTCTTT,CASSPGTEAFF
TRBV28,TRBJ2-7,14,-,once,TGTGCCAGCAGTGGGGTTCGCGGATCCTACGAGCAGTACTTC,CASSGVRGSYEQYF
TRBV6-1,TRBJ2-7,15,TRBD2,-,TGTGCCAGCTTGAAAACTAGCGGGAGCCTTCACGAGCAGTACTTC,CASLKTSGSLHEQYF
TRBV9,TRBJ2-7,13,-,-,TGTGCCAGCAGCGGCCCAGGTACCTACGAGCAGTACTTC,CASSGPGTYEQYF
TRBV5-6,TRBJ2-7,16,TRBD1,-,TGTGCCAGCAGCTTGGCTCCGGGACAGGGACACTACGAGCAGTACTTC,CASSLAPGQGHYEQYF
TRBV28,TRBJ2-5,14,-,-,TGTGCCAGCAGTTTTACTGGAGATCAAGAGACCCAGTACTTC,CASSFTGDQETQYF
TRBV19,TRBJ2-1,13,-,-,TGTGCCAGTAGTATGGGAACGGGGAATGAGCAGTTCTTC,CASSMGTGNEQFF
TRBV18,TRBJ2-7,11,-,once,TGTGCCAGCGCCGGTCGATACGAGCAGTACTTC,CASAGRYEQYF
TRBV5-6,TRBJ2-1,15,TRBD2,-,TGTGCCAGCAGCTTCGCTAGCGGGAGGTCTTTTGAGCAGTTCTTC,CASSFASGRSFEQFF
TRBV15,TRBJ2-1,12,-,-,TGTGCCACCAGAGAGGCCCCCCATGAGCAGTTCTTC,CATREAPHEQFF
TRBV5-4,TRBJ2-7,13,-,-,TGTGCCAGCAGGCCTCAGGAATCCTACGAGCAGTACTTC,CASRPQESYEQYF